This record concerns one T cell receptor beta chain sequence. Its antigen target is currently unknown. Nothing much larger sits one base from this clone, and base qualities are not available. The germline V end is reduced by 10 bases and the J end by 1 base; junction bases left unmatched: 9. For CDR1 and CDR2, the germline V gene lists MDHEN and SYDVKM. Its CDR3 holds 14 amino acids, cysteine through phenylalanine. Kept here is only the CDR3 DNA, which spans 42 bases and is read in frame from base 1. The trial excluded patients who had a history of autoimmune disease or were on systemic immunosuppression. Peripheral blood for TCR sequencing was drawn from every dose cohort at baseline, at cycle 4 day 1 and at cycle 7 day 1. The samples were drawn from a first-in-human, open-label, multicenter phase I dose-escalation trial of ivuxolimab. Adults with locally advanced or metastatic melanoma, renal cell carcinoma, hepatocellular carcinoma or head and neck squamous cell carcinoma were enrolled in the trial. CD4+ and CD8+ T cells were sorted separately from peripheral blood before TCR sequencing.

For sequencing of the TCRbeta CDR3 region, genomic DNA was extracted from the sorted cells. The immunoSEQ Assay was used to sequence the TCRbeta CDR3 regions. Entries here come from immuneACCESS through TCRdb and include only in-frame sequences with V and J called. Some clones fail to appear in such tables; in the studies checked, an unresolved V gene covers under half of the shortfall, and the cause of the remainder is unknown. The table for this sample lists about 48,000 clones; approximately 81% of them were counted only once. Together, the top ten hold around 10% of the sample. This entry comes from a study of OX40 agonist ivuxolimab in advanced cancers. Regarding the research as a whole: Ivuxolimab was a fully human IgG2 agonistic monoclonal antibody targeting the costimulatory receptor OX40 (CD134). Intravenous ivuxolimab was administered to patients every 2 weeks at six dose levels: 0.01, 0.1, 0.3, 1.5, 3 and 10 mg/kg. Among the roughly 52 dose-escalation patients, around 19 had hepatocellular carcinoma, roughly 15 melanoma, 9 renal cell carcinoma and 9 head and neck cancer. The dose-escalation cohort was approximately 83% male with a mean age of about 58 years, ranging from roughly 20 to 80. Patients were allowed to have had prior anti-PD-1, anti-PD-L1 or anti-CTLA-4 therapy, and about 40% of the dose-escalation patients had been treated with checkpoint inhibitors. Partial responses were achieved by three dose-escalation patients, of whom one had hepatocellular carcinoma and two had cutaneous melanoma. Peripheral TCRbeta sequencing was intended to test whether TCR sequence diversity was altered and clonal T-cell expansion was caused by ivuxolimab. The paper reports the monotherapy dose-escalation portion (N ≈ 50 patients) of the phase I ivuxolimab trial.

Study-wide conclusions, independent of this receptor: Low levels of normalized T-cell clonal expansion were also seen in some patients who did not respond. Which antigens the clonally expanded peripheral T cells were specific for was not determined. At doses of 0.1 to 3.0 mg/kg, clonal expansion of both CD4+ and CD8+ T cells in blood was seen between baseline and week 6. In the 0.1-3.0 mg/kg groups, partial responders were among the patients with the lowest normalized peripheral clonal expansion, particularly in CD8+ T cells. After ivuxolimab, expanded clones were on average more numerous among CD8+ T cells than among CD4+ T cells.

The receptor's source is an adult with an advanced solid tumor such as melanoma, head and neck, liver or kidney cancer. The sequence joins TRBV28 to TRBJ1-1, and TRBD1 matches 7 of the central bases. The sequences come from CD4+ or CD8+ T cells sorted from blood, collected in a trial of the OX40 agonist ivuxolimab. The CDR3 reads CAIRAGGKNTEAFF. Here is the DNA: TGTGCCATCAGGGCAGGGGGAAAGAACACTGAAGCTTTCTTT.